The following is a T cell receptor beta chain sequence with its context. Its specificity is not known. In the PCR, 60 Vbeta and 13 Jbeta primers were used. Measured with immunoSEQ multiplex PCR; TCRdb has only the in-frame clones, and not every one. The sample has roughly 190,000 clones; approximately 80% are singletons. The CDR3 has 16 residues. The V gene lost 0 bases and the J gene lost 5 bases, with 16 bases spanning the gap. The germline V gene has CDR1 LGHNA and CDR2 YSLEER. The record originates from a study of cytomegalovirus exposure and HLA in healthy donors. Study-level information: The Caucasian-associated ancestry cluster held more than 80% of roughly 400 genotyped donors.

Findings and caveats of the study: In an earlier analysis, most TCR beta V segments were productive about 87% or about 30% of the time. The study reported that TCR beta sequences accurately predicted HLA-A and HLA-B alleles in most subjects. Later on, a genetic analysis was performed. It linked a missense variant in DCLRE1C with V- and J-gene trimming of TCR beta.

Sequenced input: PBMCs. This TCR was sampled from a woman in her twenties or thirties in good health and CMV-seropositive. The chain combines TRBV4-3 with TRBJ1-2, with D hard to call. The CDR3 protein is CASSQDPARFGYGYTF. The CDR3 DNA reads TGCGCCAGCAGCCAAGACCCTGCCAGGTTTGGGTATGGCTACACCTTC.